This TCR beta chain originates from a study of T cell changes during pregnancy in multiple sclerosis. The CDR3 loop spans 15 amino acids. V dropped 0 bases and J dropped 4 bases, with 12 bases sitting between them. Looked up from germline, CDR1 is MNHEY and CDR2 is SVGAGI. The assay was immunoSEQ multiplex PCR, and TCRdb's table has in-frame clones only and misses some. The table records roughly 80,000 clones, about 91% of them present only once. The starting material was peripheral blood, obtained before pregnancy. The chain has TRBV6-5 and TRBJ1-2; D gene uncertain. The clonotype comes from a female donor with multiple sclerosis, enrolled in a pregnancy study. The CDR3 spells CASSYSRGSSYGYTF. The CDR3 coding sequence is TGTGCCAGCAGTTACTCGCGCGGCAGCTCCTATGGCTACACCTTC.